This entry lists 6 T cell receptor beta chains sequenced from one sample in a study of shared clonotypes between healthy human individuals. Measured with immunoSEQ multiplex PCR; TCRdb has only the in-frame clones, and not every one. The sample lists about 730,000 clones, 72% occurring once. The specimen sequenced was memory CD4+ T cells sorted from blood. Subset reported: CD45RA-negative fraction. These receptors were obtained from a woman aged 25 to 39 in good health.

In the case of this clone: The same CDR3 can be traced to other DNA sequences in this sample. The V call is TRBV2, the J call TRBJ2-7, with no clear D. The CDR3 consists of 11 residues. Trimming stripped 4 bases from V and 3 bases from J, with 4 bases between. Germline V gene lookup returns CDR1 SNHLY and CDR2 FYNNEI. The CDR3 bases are TGTGCCAGCAGTGTGCACTACGAGCAGTACTTC. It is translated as CASSVHYEQYF. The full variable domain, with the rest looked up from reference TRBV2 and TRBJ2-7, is EPEVTQTPSHQVTQMGQEVILRCVPISNHLYFYWYRQILGQKVEFLVSFYNNEISEKSEIFDDQFSVERPDGSNFTLKIRSTKLEDSAMYFCASSVHYEQYFGPGTRLTVT.

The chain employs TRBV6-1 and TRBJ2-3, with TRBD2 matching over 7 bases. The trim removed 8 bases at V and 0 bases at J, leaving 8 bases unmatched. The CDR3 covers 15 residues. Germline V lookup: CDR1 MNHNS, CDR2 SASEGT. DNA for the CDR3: TGTGCCAGCTCCTTGGGGGGGAGCAGCACAGATACGCAGTATTTT. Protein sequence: CASSLGGSSTDTQYF.

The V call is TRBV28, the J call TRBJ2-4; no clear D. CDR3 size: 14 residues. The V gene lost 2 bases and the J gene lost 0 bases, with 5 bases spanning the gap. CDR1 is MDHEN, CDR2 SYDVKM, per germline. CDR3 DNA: TGTGCCAGCAGTTTAGGTTCAGCCAAAAACATTCAGTACTTC. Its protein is CASSLGSAKNIQYF.

The CDR3 loop is CASSLAVWQGSYEQYF. The CDR3, as DNA: TGTGCCAGCAGCTTAGCAGTTTGGCAGGGGTCCTACGAGCAGTACTTC. V and J are TRBV7-8 and TRBJ2-7; weak D call: TRBD1 (6 bases). Germline V gene lookup returns CDR1 SGHVS and CDR2 FQNEAQ. Trimming pared 0 bases from V and 1 base from J, leaving 13 bases between. This CDR3 contains 16 residues.

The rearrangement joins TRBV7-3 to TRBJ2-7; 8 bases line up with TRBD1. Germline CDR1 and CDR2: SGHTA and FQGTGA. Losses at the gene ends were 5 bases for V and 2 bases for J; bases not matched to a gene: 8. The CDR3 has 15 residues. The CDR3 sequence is CASSPGQGRTYEQYF. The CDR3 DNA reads TGTGCCAGCAGCCCAGGACAGGGCCGAACCTACGAGCAGTACTTC.

The CDR3: CASILTGGLNQPQHF. The CDR3 nucleotides are TGTGCCAGTATACTCACGGGGGGCCTAAATCAGCCCCAGCATTTT. The rearrangement links TRBV19 to TRBJ1-5; D is possibly TRBD1 (6 bases). Trimming left V 7 bases short and J 4 bases short, with 17 bases between. CDR3 size: 15 residues. Per germline, CDR1 LNHDA and CDR2 SQIVND (reference sequence).